This T cell receptor beta chain was observed in a study of CD8+CD57+ T cells in acquired aplastic anemia. Study at large: The study obtained an average of approximately 3 ug of DNA from sorted CD4+ and CD8+ cells.

After removal of 4 bases from V and 1 base from J, the junction contained 8 bases not matched to a gene. The germline V gene encodes CDR1 LGHNA and CDR2 YNFKEQ. There are 16 residues in the CDR3. The sample holds a few counts of this clonotype. Patients picked for sequencing had shown CD8+CD57+ cell expansion detected by flow cytometry. CDR3 and TCR beta VDJ profiling relied on genomic DNA as the template. From the reads, TCRdb called clonotypes with MiXCR, one entry per CDR3 protein. The sample gives 150,000 to 170,000 distinct CDR3 sequences, about 52% of which show up once; more than 10% is in the top ten.

The chain couples TRBV4-2 to TRBJ1-1, with 8 bases identical to TRBD1. This clonotype was sampled from a human donor with aplastic anemia. Sequencing was carried out using sorted CD4+, CD8+, or CD8+CD57+ T cells (not recorded which) from PBMCs. CDR3 DNA: TGTGCCAGCAGCCCCCCTGGGGACAGGCAGAACACTGAAGCTTTCTTT. This gives the protein CASSPPGDRQNTEAFF.